The next 8 T cell receptor beta chains were all read from a single sample in a study of cytomegalovirus exposure and HLA in healthy donors (dated by TCRdb to 2016 to 2017). Libraries came from the immunoSEQ multiplex PCR assay. For the multiplex PCR, a mixture combining 60 forward primers for TCR Vbeta segments and 13 reverse primers for TCR Jbeta segments was used. TCRdb's version of the immuneACCESS table is confined to in-frame rearrangements and falls short of the full clone set. An unresolved V gene accounts for under half of the shortfall where checked; the remainder is of unknown origin. The sample has fewer than 200,000 clones on record, roughly 8.7% of them singletons. The ten largest make up less than 1.5% of the sample. Sample: PBMCs. The source of these receptors is a woman in her thirties in good health and CMV-seropositive.

CDR3 loop: CASSGATGGVNEQFF. In DNA form, the CDR3 reads TGTGCCAGCAGCGGCGCCACGGGGGGTGTCAATGAGCAGTTCTTC. The chain uses TRBV9 and TRBJ2-1; the match to TRBD2 covers 7 bases. Germline V gene data show CDR1 as SGDLS and CDR2 as YYNGEE. The CDR3 has 15 amino acids. The junction had 9 bases not matched to a gene; V was cut back by 3 bases and J by 6 bases.

The CDR3 nucleotides read TGTGCCTGGAGTGTAAAAGACAGGGAGCCCCAGCATTTT. This codes for CAWSVKDREPQHF. The genes are TRBV30 and TRBJ1-5; TRBD1 agrees at 7 bases. The junction had 4 bases not matched to a gene; V was cut back by 0 bases and J by 8 bases. This CDR3 spans 13 amino acids. CDR1 is GTSNPN, CDR2 SVGIG, per germline (reference sequence).

This clone showed up just a few times. The V and J genes are TRBV6-1 and TRBJ1-2; 7 bases align to TRBD1. Trimming took 3 bases from V and 6 from J; bases not matched to a gene: 4. The germline V gene encodes CDR1 MNHNS and CDR2 SASEGT. This CDR3 is 13 amino acids long. DNA for the CDR3: TGTGCCAGCAGTGAGGTAACAGGGGATGGCTACACCTTC. It translates to CASSEVTGDGYTF.

This sequence joins TRBV12-5 and TRBJ1-4, with no clear D. V dropped 3 bases and J dropped 0 bases, with 11 bases sitting between them. This CDR3 spans 16 amino acids. CDR1 and CDR2 from the germline V gene are LGHNT and FRNRAP. CDR3 nucleotide sequence: TGTGCTAGTGGTTTCAGCCCAGGTCCAACTAATGAAAAACTGTTTTTT. Translating it yields CASGFSPGPTNEKLFF.

This chain joins TRBV5-1 and TRBJ1-2, with no clear D. Germline CDR1 and CDR2: SGHRS and YFSETQ. The CDR3 is 13 residues long. V lost 2 bases and J lost 6, with 11 bases in between. CDR3 residues: CASSFPDKDGYTF. The CDR3 DNA is TGCGCCAGCAGCTTCCCCGACAAGGATGGCTACACCTTC. The full variable domain, rest sourced from reference TRBV5-1 and TRBJ1-2, is KAGVTQTPRYLIKTRGQQVTLSCSPISGHRSVSWYQQTPGQGLQFLFEYFSETQRNKGNFPGRFSGRQFSNSRSEMNVSTLELGDSALYLCASSFPDKDGYTFGSGTRLTVV.

The CDR3 DNA reads as TGTGCCAGCAGTGAAGTTTGGGGGACAGCCAGCACACGGGGCGGGGCCAACGTCCTGACTTTC. Encoded protein: CASSEVWGTASTRGGANVLTF. The chain carries TRBV2 and TRBJ2-6; TRBD1 agrees at 7 bases. Germline V lookup: CDR1 SNHLY, CDR2 FYNNEI. V lost 1 base to trimming and J lost 4 bases; unmatched junction nucleotides: 19. This CDR3 region has 21 residues.

This clone occurred a few times. As the CDR3 is not closed by the conserved phenylalanine or tryptophan, this likely results from a read error. V is TRBV27 and J is TRBJ2-7; maybe TRBD2 (6 bases). Germline CDR1 reads MNHEY; CDR2 reads SMNVEV (reference sequence). The CDR3 runs to 12 residues. Trimming pared 8 bases from V and 2 bases from J, leaving 10 bases between. The CDR3, as DNA: TGTGCCAGCGGGACTTTTACCTACGAGCAGTACCTC. Translation: CASGTFTYEQYL.

CDR3 sequence: CASSFPTSGSSYNEQFF. CDR3 DNA: TGTGCCAGCAGCTTCCCTACTAGCGGGAGCTCCTACAATGAGCAGTTCTTC. The J gene is TRBJ2-1, the V gene TRBV7-9; 11 positions match TRBD2. This CDR3 has 17 amino acids. CDR1 is SEHNR, CDR2 FQNEAQ, per germline (reference sequence). Losses at the gene ends were 3 bases for V and 0 bases for J; bases not matched to a gene: 4.